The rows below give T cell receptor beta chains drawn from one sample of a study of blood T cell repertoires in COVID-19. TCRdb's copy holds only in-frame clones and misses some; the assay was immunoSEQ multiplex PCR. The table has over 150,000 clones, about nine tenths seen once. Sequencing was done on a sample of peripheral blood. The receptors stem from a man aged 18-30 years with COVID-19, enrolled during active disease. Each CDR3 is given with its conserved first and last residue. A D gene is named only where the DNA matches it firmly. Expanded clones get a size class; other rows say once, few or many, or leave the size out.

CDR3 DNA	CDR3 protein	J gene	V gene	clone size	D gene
TGTGCCAGCAGTTTAGGACTAGCGGGAGATACCGGGGAGCTGTTTTTT	CASSLGLAGDTGELFF	TRBJ2-2	TRBV6-2/TRBV6-3	.	TRBD2
TGCGCCAGCAGCGGTACAGGGGGCACTGAAGCTTTCTTT	CASSGTGGTEAFF	TRBJ1-1	TRBV5-1	.	TRBD1
TGTGCCAGCAGCGTTAACCGGGAGGTCCCTGGGGCCAACGTCCTGACTTTC	CASSVNREVPGANVLTF	TRBJ2-6	TRBV9	.	TRBD2
TGTGCCAGCAGCTTGGCGGGGAATGGCTACGAGCAGTACTTC	CASSLAGNGYEQYF	TRBJ2-7	TRBV5-6	.	.
TGTGCCAGTAGCCAGCGTAGAGTCACAGATACGCAGTATTTT	CASSQRRVTDTQYF	TRBJ2-3	TRBV19	.	.
TGTGCGAGCAGGGGCCCCTACGAGCAGTACTTC	CASRGPYEQYF	TRBJ2-7	TRBV12-3/TRBV12-4	few	.
TGTGCCACCAGTGACTCCACGCGTGAGCAGTACTTC	CATSDSTREQYF	TRBJ2-7	TRBV24-1	.	.
TGTGCCAGCAGCTTAGGATCCGGAGCAGGGCCTAGTGAAGCTTTCTTT	CASSLGSGAGPSEAFF	TRBJ1-1	TRBV11-3	.	.
TGTGCCAGCAGCCGCACAATGGGCGGGAGTCAGCCCCAGCATTTT	CASSRTMGGSQPQHF	TRBJ1-5	TRBV3-1/TRBV3-2	.	.
TGCGCCAGCAGCTTGGTAGGAGGGAGCTCCTACGAGCAGTACTTC	CASSLVGGSSYEQYF	TRBJ2-7	TRBV5-1	.	.
TGTGCCAGCAGCCTACAGGGGGCAACCTACGAGCAGTACTTC	CASSLQGATYEQYF	TRBJ2-7	TRBV7-9	.	TRBD1
TGTGCCAGCAGCTTAGGGCTAGCGGCCCCGCGAGTCGAGCAGTACTTC	CASSLGLAAPRVEQYF	TRBJ2-7	TRBV13	.	TRBD2
TGTGCCAGCAGCAAAGACAGGTCAGCGTGGGGCGGGGAGCTGTTTTTT	CASSKDRSAWGGELFF	TRBJ2-2	TRBV21-1	.	.
TGTGCCAGCAGCCGACTACCCAACACCGGGGAGCTGTTTTTT	CASSRLPNTGELFF	TRBJ2-2	TRBV6-5	.	.
TGTGCCAGTAGTAGATCCGGGAATAGCAATCAGCCCCAGCATTTT	CASSRSGNSNQPQHF	TRBJ1-5	TRBV19	.	.
TGTGCCAGCTCTCAACGGTTAATTTTTACCGGGACAGAAAACAACTATGGCTACACCTTC	CASSQRLIFTGTENNYGYTF	TRBJ1-2	TRBV18	.	TRBD1
TGTGCCAGCAGCTTGGGACTAGGGGTTTACAATGAGCAGTTCTTC	CASSLGLGVYNEQFF	TRBJ2-1	TRBV5-4	.	.
TGCAGTGCTAGTCCGGCTGGGGCCCTCTTTAATGAAAAACTGTTTTTT	CSASPAGALFNEKLFF	TRBJ1-4	TRBV20-1	.	.
TGCGCCAGCAGCCAAGATCACAGGCAGGGCCTGTATGAAAAACTGTTTTTT	CASSQDHRQGLYEKLFF	TRBJ1-4	TRBV4-3	.	.
TGTGCCAGTAGCGCGGGACGGAGCTACGAGCAGTACTTC	CASSAGRSYEQYF	TRBJ2-7	TRBV19	.	.
TGTGCCAGCAGCGTAGCGGTGAGCTCTGGGGCCAACGTCCTGACTTTC	CASSVAVSSGANVLTF	TRBJ2-6	TRBV9	.	.
TGTGCCAGCAGCGCTATTCCAGATACGCAGTATTTT	CASSAIPDTQYF	TRBJ2-3	TRBV9	.	.
TGTGCCAGCAGCGGCAGACAGGGAGGGACTAGCGGAAGGAACACCGGGGAGCTGTTTTTT	CASSGRQGGTSGRNTGELFF	TRBJ2-2	TRBV9	.	TRBD2
TGTGCCAGTAGTATAAAGGGGAACAACGCCTACGAGCAGTACTTC	CASSIKGNNAYEQYF	TRBJ2-7	TRBV19	.	.
TGTGCCAGCCGTCATACGGGGAGGAGTTCCGAGCAGTACTTC	CASRHTGRSSEQYF	TRBJ2-7	TRBV5-5	.	.
TGTGCCAGCAGCTTGGGGAGGAGCCCACAGTACTTC	CASSLGRSPQYF	TRBJ2-7	TRBV5-6	few	.
TGTGCCAGCAGTGAATATGGGGACAGGGGGTTCTACAATGAGCAGTTCTTC	CASSEYGDRGFYNEQFF	TRBJ2-1	TRBV25-1	.	TRBD1
TGTGCCAGCAGCGGGGTGACTGAGGGATACACCTTC	CASSGVTEGYTF	TRBJ1-2	TRBV5-6	.	.
TGTGCCAGCTCACCCCCCGGACTAGCGGGAGTGGGGGAGCAGTACTTC	CASSPPGLAGVGEQYF	TRBJ2-7	TRBV18	.	TRBD2
TGTGCCAGCAGTTACGAGGCGGGAATGCAGTTCTTC	CASSYEAGMQFF	TRBJ2-1	TRBV6-6	.	.
TGTGCCAGCAGTTTCGGCCTTGAGCGTGAAGCTTTCTTT	CASSFGLEREAFF	TRBJ1-1	TRBV28	.	.
TGTGCCTGGAGAACATTAGCGGGAGGGGCCTACAATGAGCAGTTCTTC	CAWRTLAGGAYNEQFF	TRBJ2-1	TRBV30	.	TRBD2
TGTGCCACCAGTGAGGCGACAGGGAGAGGGGAGCAGTACTTC	CATSEATGRGEQYF	TRBJ2-7	TRBV24-1	.	TRBD1
TGTGCCAGCAGCCAAGGACTAGCGGGGGTCTACGAGCAGTACTTC	CASSQGLAGVYEQYF	TRBJ2-7	TRBV5-5	.	TRBD2
TGTGCCATCAGTGAGCCGATCGCAGGGTCTAATGAAAAACTGCTTTTT	CAISEPIAGSNEKLLF	TRBJ1-4	TRBV10-3	once	.
TGTGCCAGCAGTTACTCGCCAGGGTCGAACACCGGGGAGCTGTTTTTT	CASSYSPGSNTGELFF	TRBJ2-2	TRBV6-5	.	.
TGTGCCAGCAGCGGACAGTCAACGGGACTCCCGCGGGAGACCCAGTACTTC	CASSGQSTGLPRETQYF	TRBJ2-5	TRBV9	.	.
TGTGCCAGCAGCGCCCCCACAGGGGCCCTCACTGAAGCTTTCTTT	CASSAPTGALTEAFF	TRBJ1-1	TRBV5-5	.	TRBD1
TGTGCCAGCAGACGCAGTAACACTGAAGCTTTCTTT	CASRRSNTEAFF	TRBJ1-1	TRBV6-6	.	.
TGTGCCAGCAGTTGGGCCGGGGGACCTACCTACGAGCAGTACTTC	CASSWAGGPTYEQYF	TRBJ2-7	TRBV28	.	.
TGTGCCAGCAGCTTAGGAGGCTACAATGAGCAGTTCTTC	CASSLGGYNEQFF	TRBJ2-1	TRBV11-2	.	.
TGTGCCAGCAGTCGGGGGACTAGCGGGAGGAGTTACGAGCAGTACTTC	CASSRGTSGRSYEQYF	TRBJ2-7	TRBV2	.	TRBD2
TGCGCCAGCAGCCAAGAGGGACTAGCGGGAGGTTTACAGGATGAGCAGTTCTTC	CASSQEGLAGGLQDEQFF	TRBJ2-1	TRBV4-3	.	TRBD2
TGTGCCAGCAGTTTATGGTCGGGAGGGAGGGAAAAACTGCTTTTT	CASSLWSGGREKLLF	TRBJ1-4	TRBV28	.	.